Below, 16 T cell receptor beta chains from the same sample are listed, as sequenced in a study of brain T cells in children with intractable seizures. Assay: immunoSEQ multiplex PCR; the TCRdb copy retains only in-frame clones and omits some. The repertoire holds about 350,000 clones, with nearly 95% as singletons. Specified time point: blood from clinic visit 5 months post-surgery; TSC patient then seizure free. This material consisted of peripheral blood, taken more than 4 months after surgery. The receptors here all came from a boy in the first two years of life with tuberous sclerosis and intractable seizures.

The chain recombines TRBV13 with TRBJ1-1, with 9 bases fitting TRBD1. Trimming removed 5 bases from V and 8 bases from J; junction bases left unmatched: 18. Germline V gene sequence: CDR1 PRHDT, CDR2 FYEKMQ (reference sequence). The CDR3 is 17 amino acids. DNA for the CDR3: TGTGCCAGCAGCCCCCGGGACAGGGTGTTTTACTCCTCCGAAGCTTTCTTT. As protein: CASSPRDRVFYSSEAFF.

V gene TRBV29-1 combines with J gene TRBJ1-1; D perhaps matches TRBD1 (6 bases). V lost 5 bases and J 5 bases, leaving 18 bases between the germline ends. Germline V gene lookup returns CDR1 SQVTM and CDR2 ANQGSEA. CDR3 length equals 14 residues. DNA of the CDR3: TGCAGCGTTTCCCAAGTGGGGGCTTGGACTGAAGCTTTCTTT. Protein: CSVSQVGAWTEAFF.

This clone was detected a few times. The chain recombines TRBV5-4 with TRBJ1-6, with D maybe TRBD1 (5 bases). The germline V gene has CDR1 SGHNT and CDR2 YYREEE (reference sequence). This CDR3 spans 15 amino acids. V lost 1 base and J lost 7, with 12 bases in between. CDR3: CASSLIGVENSPLHF. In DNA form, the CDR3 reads TGTGCCAGCAGCTTGATAGGGGTGGAAAATTCACCCCTCCACTTT.

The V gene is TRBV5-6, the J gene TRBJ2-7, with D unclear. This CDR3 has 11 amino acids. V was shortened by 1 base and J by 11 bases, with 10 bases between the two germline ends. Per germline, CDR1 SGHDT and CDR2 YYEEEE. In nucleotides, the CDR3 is TGTGCCAGCAGCTTGACCACTGTGGAGTACTTC. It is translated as CASSLTTVEYF.

The CDR3 protein is CASSYSYLTSYGYTF. The CDR3 DNA follows: TGTGCCAGCAGTTACTCGTATCTAACGAGCTATGGCTACACCTTC. The genes are TRBV6-5 and TRBJ1-2; D unresolved. Germline V gene lookup returns CDR1 MNHEY and CDR2 SVGAGI. The ends were cut back, 0 bases at V and 4 bases at J, with 12 bases in the middle. The CDR3 spans 15 residues.

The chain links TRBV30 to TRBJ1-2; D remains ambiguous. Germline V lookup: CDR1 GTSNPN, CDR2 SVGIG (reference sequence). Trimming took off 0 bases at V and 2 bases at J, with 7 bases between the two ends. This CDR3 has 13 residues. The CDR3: CAWSVMGNYGYTF. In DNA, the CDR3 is TGTGCCTGGAGTGTAATGGGAAACTATGGCTACACCTTC.

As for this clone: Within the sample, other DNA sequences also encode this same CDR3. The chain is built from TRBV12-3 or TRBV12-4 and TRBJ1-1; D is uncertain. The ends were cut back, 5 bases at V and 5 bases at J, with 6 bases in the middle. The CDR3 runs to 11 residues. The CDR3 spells CASSPRTEAFF. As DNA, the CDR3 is TGTGCCAGCAGTCCCAGGACTGAAGCTTTCTTT.

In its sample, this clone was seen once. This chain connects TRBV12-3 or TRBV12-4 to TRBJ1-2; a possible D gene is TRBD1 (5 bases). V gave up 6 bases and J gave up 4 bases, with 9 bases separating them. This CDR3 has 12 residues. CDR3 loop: CASSIDSYGYTF. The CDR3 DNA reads TGTGCCAGCAGCATAGACAGCTATGGCTACACCTTC.

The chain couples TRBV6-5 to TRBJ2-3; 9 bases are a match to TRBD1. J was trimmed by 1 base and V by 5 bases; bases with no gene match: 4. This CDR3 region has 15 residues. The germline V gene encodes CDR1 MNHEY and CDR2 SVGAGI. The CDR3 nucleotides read TGTGCCAGCAGTCGACGGGACAGGGGCACAGATACGCAGTATTTT. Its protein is CASSRRDRGTDTQYF.

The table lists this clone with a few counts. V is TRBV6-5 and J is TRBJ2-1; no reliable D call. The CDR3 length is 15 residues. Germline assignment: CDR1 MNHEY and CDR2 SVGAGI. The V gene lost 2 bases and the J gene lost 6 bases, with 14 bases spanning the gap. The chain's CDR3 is CASSYGVVSANEQFF. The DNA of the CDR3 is TGTGCCAGCAGTTACGGGGTAGTTTCTGCCAATGAGCAGTTCTTC.

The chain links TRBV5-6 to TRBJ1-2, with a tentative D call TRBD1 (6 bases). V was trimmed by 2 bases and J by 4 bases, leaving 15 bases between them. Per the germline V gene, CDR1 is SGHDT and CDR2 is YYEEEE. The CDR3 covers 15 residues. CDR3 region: CASSLWGARGYGYTF. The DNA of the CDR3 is TGTGCCAGCAGCTTATGGGGGGCGCGGGGCTATGGCTACACCTTC.

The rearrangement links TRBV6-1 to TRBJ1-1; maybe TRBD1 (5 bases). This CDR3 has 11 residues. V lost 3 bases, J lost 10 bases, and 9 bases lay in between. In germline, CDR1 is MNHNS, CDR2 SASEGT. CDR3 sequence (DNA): TGTGCCAGCAGTGAGGGGCCCGCAGCTTTCTTT. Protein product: CASSEGPAAFF.

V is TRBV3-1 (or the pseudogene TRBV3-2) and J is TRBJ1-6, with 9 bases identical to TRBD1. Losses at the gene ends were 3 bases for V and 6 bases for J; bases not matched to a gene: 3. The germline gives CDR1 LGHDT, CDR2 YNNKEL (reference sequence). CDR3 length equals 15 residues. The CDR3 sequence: CASSHWDRVNSPLHF. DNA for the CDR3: TGTGCCAGCAGCCACTGGGACAGGGTTAATTCACCCCTCCACTTT.

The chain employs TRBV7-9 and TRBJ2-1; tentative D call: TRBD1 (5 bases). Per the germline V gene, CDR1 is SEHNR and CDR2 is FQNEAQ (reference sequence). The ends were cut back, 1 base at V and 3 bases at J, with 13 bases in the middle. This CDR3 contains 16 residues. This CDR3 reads CASSLGLRQIYNEQFF. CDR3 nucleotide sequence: TGTGCCAGCAGCTTAGGTCTACGACAGATCTACAATGAGCAGTTCTTC. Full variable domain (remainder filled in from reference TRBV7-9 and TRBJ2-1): DTGVSQNPRHKITKRGQNVTFRCDPISEHNRLYWYRQTLGQGPEFLTYFQNEAQLEKSRLLSDRFSAERPKGSFSTLEIQRTEQGDSAMYLCASSLGLRQIYNEQFFGPGTRLTVL.

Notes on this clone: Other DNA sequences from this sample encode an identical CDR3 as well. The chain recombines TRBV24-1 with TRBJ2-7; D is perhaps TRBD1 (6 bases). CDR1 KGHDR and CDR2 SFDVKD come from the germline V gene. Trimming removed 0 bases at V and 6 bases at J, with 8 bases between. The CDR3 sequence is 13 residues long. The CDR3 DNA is TGTGCCACCAGTGATTTGAAAGGGGGCGAGCAGTACTTC. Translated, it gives CATSDLKGGEQYF.

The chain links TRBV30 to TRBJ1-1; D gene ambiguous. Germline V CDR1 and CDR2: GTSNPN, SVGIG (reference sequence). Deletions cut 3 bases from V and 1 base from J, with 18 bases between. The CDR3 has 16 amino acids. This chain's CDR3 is CAWSARYRPGNTEAFF. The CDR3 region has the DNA TGTGCCTGGAGCGCCCGGTATAGGCCCGGGAACACTGAAGCTTTCTTT. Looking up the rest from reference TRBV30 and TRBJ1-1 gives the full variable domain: SQTIHQWPATLVQPVGSPLSLECTVEGTSNPNLYWYRQAAGRGLQLLFYSVGIGQISSEVPQNLSASRPQDRQFILSSKKLLLSDSGFYLCAWSARYRPGNTEAFFGQGTRLTVV.